This TCR beta chain derives from a study of long-term antiretroviral therapy in people with HIV. Study results and caveats: Subsequent to ART, diversity was augmented yet persisted below that of transplant donor controls.

Assay version v3.0 of immunoSEQ was used, and it was run at survey level. Sequencing used immunoSEQ multiplex PCR; TCRdb keeps in-frame clones, though not all of them. The sample carries about 18,000 clones, approximately 80% recorded once. As to this clone: Its antigen remains unknown.

This CDR3 contains 14 residues. V lost 7 bases and J 3 bases, leaving 15 bases between the germline ends. Germline CDR1 WSHSY, CDR2 SAAADI. The rearrangement joins TRBV10-2 to TRBJ1-1; no clear D gene. This receptor was taken from a woman in her 50s with HIV. The sequenced sample was unsorted PBMCs, obtained 0.3 years after starting antiretroviral therapy. For the CDR3, the DNA is TGCGCCAGCATCATTAACGACGACGACACTGAAGCTTTCTTT. This translates into CASIINDDDTEAFF.